The 29 T cell receptor beta chains in this list originate from one sample, sequenced in a study of T cell responses to AZD1222 COVID-19 vaccine. Produced via immunoSEQ multiplex PCR; TCRdb's table is partial and in-frame only. The data show some 150,000 clones, around 88% seen once. The specimen was peripheral blood, collected on day 0 of AZD1222 vaccination. The source is an adult in good health.

V and J are TRBV7-9 and TRBJ2-1; 14 bases are shared with TRBD2. The CDR3 extends over 17 amino acids. Germline CDR1 SEHNR, CDR2 FQNEAQ (reference sequence). The ends lost 8 bases at V and 7 bases at J; junction bases unmatched: 13. CDR3 coding DNA: TGTGCCAGCGTGACTAGCGGGAGGGGAGGCCAGGGGAATGAGCAGTTCTTC. Translation: CASVTSGRGGQGNEQFF. Filled out from reference TRBV7-9 and TRBJ2-1, the complete variable domain reads DTGVSQNPRHKITKRGQNVTFRCDPISEHNRLYWYRQTLGQGPEFLTYFQNEAQLEKSRLLSDRFSAERPKGSFSTLEIQRTEQGDSAMYLCASVTSGRGGQGNEQFFGPGTRLTVL.

The V and J genes are TRBV19 and TRBJ2-1; TRBD2 agrees at 7 bases. After removal of 4 bases from V and 3 bases from J, the junction contained 3 bases not matched to a gene. Looked up from germline, CDR1 is LNHDA and CDR2 is SQIVND (reference sequence). The CDR3 totals 14 residues. CDR3 protein: CASSRGLDYNEQFF. The CDR3 bases are TGTGCCAGTAGTAGAGGACTAGACTACAATGAGCAGTTCTTC.

The chain links TRBV27 to TRBJ1-1; D is perhaps TRBD1 (6 bases). Germline-derived CDR1 and CDR2 are MNHEY and SMNVEV (reference sequence). This CDR3 is 14 amino acids long. Trimming shortened V by 2 bases and J by 6 bases, and 13 bases separated the two germline ends. This CDR3 is CASSLRRGWSEAFF. Written as DNA, the CDR3 is TGTGCCAGCAGTTTACGGAGGGGGTGGTCTGAAGCTTTCTTT.

CDR3 amino acids: CASSRPQSTGTATMNTEAFF. The CDR3 nucleotides read TGTGCCAGCAGTCGTCCTCAATCAACCGGGACAGCGACCATGAACACTGAAGCTTTCTTT. This chain connects TRBV5-4 to TRBJ1-1, with 7 nucleotides matching TRBD1. V was clipped by 5 bases and J by 0 bases; unmatched bases: 22. This CDR3 spans 20 amino acids. Germline V gives CDR1 SGHNT, CDR2 YYREEE (reference sequence).

V and J are TRBV9 and TRBJ1-6, with D hard to call. Per the germline V gene, CDR1 is SGDLS and CDR2 is YYNGEE. The V gene lost 3 bases and the J gene lost 10 bases, with 17 bases spanning the gap. CDR3 length: 15 residues. CDR3 in DNA: TGTGCCAGCAGCGCGGACGTTTTAGGAGGGTCACCCCTCCACTTT. Translation gives CASSADVLGGSPLHF.

The chain is built from TRBV9 and TRBJ2-5; perhaps TRBD2 as D (6 bases). Germline V gene data show CDR1 as SGDLS and CDR2 as YYNGEE. V was clipped by 0 bases and J by 5 bases, with 11 bases between them. The length of the CDR3 is 14 residues. Here the CDR3 reads CASSVGLGAETQYF. The CDR3 DNA reads TGTGCCAGCAGCGTAGGACTAGGAGCGGAGACCCAGTACTTC.

The gene calls are TRBV9 and TRBJ2-7; either TRBD1 or TRBD2 may fit D (5 bases each). V gave up 4 bases and J gave up 7 bases, with 15 bases separating them. Germline CDR1 is SGDLS and CDR2 is YYNGEE. This CDR3 has 13 residues. The chain's CDR3 is CASSPGDRVEQYF. The CDR3 region has the DNA TGTGCCAGCAGCCCCGGGGACCGGGTGGAGCAGTACTTC.

CDR3 sequence reads: CAWNSFGNTEAFF. The CDR3 DNA reads TGTGCCTGGAATAGTTTTGGGAACACTGAAGCTTTCTTT. V gene TRBV30 combines with J gene TRBJ1-1; D is ambiguous. From germline, CDR1 is GTSNPN and CDR2 SVGIG (reference sequence). V was clipped by 4 bases and J by 1 base, with 10 bases between them. The CDR3 is 13 amino acids.

A remark on this clone: An end of the junction differs from the germline gene, which may be a read error. The chain recombines TRBV19 with TRBJ2-2; TRBD1 agrees at 9 bases. The CDR3 is 17 amino acids. CDR1 LNHDA and CDR2 SQIVND come from the germline V gene (reference sequence). CDR3 region: CASSLEGTGWFAGELFF. DNA for the CDR3: TGTGCCAGTAGTCTAGAGGGGACAGGGTGGTTCGCCGGGGAGCTGTTTTTT.

This clone was counted a few times. The chain carries TRBV21-1 and TRBJ2-3; the table's D gene call, TRBD2, was not cross checked with the DNA. TRBV21-1 represents a pseudogene. CDR3 length: 17 residues. CDR3 DNA sequence: TGTGCCAGCAGCAAAGCTCCTAGCGGGAGGATCACAGATACGCAGTATTTT. Its translation: CASSKAPSGRITDTQYF.

The chain recombines TRBV2 with TRBJ2-1; the D gene is possibly TRBD2 (5 bases). Trimming took off 3 bases at V and 0 bases at J, with 15 bases between the two ends. This CDR3 has 17 amino acids. Germline V gene data show CDR1 as SNHLY and CDR2 as FYNNEI. This CDR3 is CASSDPEGESSYNEQFF. The CDR3 nucleotides read TGTGCCAGCAGTGATCCCGAGGGAGAGAGCTCCTACAATGAGCAGTTCTTC.

The table lists this clone with a count of one. The rearrangement uses TRBV24-1 and TRBJ2-7; the D gene could be TRBD1 or TRBD2 (5 bases each). Germline CDR1 KGHDR, CDR2 SFDVKD. The CDR3 is made up of 17 amino acids. V lost 4 bases and J lost 0, with 18 bases in between. In DNA form, the CDR3 reads TGTGCCACCAGTGACCCTCCCCGGGACCACTTCTCCTACGAGCAGTACTTC. Translating it yields CATSDPPRDHFSYEQYF.

The CDR3 region has the DNA TGTGCCAGTAGTATTCGCCTAGCGGGGAACACCGGGGAGCTGTTTTTT. It yields the protein CASSIRLAGNTGELFF. The rearrangement uses TRBV19 and TRBJ2-2; 8 nucleotides line up with TRBD2. This CDR3 region has 16 residues. V was clipped by 3 bases and J by 1 base; unmatched bases: 4. The germline CDR1 and CDR2 sequences are LNHDA and SQIVND (reference sequence).

The J gene is TRBJ2-3, the V gene TRBV7-8; 16 bases agree with TRBD2. CDR1 SGHVS and CDR2 FQNEAQ come from the germline V gene. V gave up 0 bases and J gave up 3 bases; unmatched junction bases: 3. The CDR3 extends over 18 amino acids. The CDR3 DNA reads as TGTGCCAGCAGCTTAGCGGGGACTAGCGGGAGGGATACAGATACGCAGTATTTT. Translating it yields CASSLAGTSGRDTDTQYF.

The V call is TRBV3-1 (or the pseudogene TRBV3-2), the J call TRBJ2-4; perhaps TRBD1 as D (7 bases). Germline CDR1 reads LGHDT; CDR2 reads YNNKEL (reference sequence). The CDR3 totals 15 residues. V lost 2 bases and J 3 bases, leaving 11 bases between the germline ends. In DNA, the CDR3 is TGTGCCAGCAGCCAATTTCAGGGGGGCAAAAACATTCAGTACTTC. Its protein product is CASSQFQGGKNIQYF.

Only one count was recorded for this clone. The genes are TRBV9 and TRBJ2-3; 8 nucleotides align to TRBD1. With 3 bases clipped from V and 5 bases from J, the junction kept 11 bases outside the gene matches. The CDR3 runs 16 residues. Germline lookup yields CDR1 SGDLS and CDR2 YYNGEE. Here the CDR3 reads CASSERGQGRGDTQYF. As DNA, the CDR3 is TGTGCCAGCAGCGAGCGCGGACAGGGACGTGGAGATACGCAGTATTTT. The full variable domain, with the rest looked up from reference TRBV9 and TRBJ2-3, is DSGVTQTPKHLITATGQRVTLRCSPRSGDLSVYWYQQSLDQGLQFLIQYYNGEERAKGNILERFSAQQFPDLHSELNLSSLELGDSALYFCASSERGQGRGDTQYFGPGTRLTVL.

The chain joins TRBV14 to TRBJ1-2, with unresolved D. The V and J ends lost 4 bases and 8 bases respectively, with 11 bases between them. From germline, CDR1 is SGHDN and CDR2 FVKESK. The CDR3 has 12 residues. CDR3: CASSPGPAGYTF. The CDR3 nucleotides read TGTGCCAGCAGCCCCGGACCTGCGGGCTACACCTTC.

The chain carries TRBV4-2 and TRBJ1-2; D not certain. Per the germline V gene, CDR1 is LGHNA and CDR2 is YNFKEQ. This CDR3 spans 15 amino acids. V shed 0 bases and J shed 4 bases, with 12 bases lying between them. As DNA, the CDR3 is TGTGCCAGCAGCCAAGAGGGTGACATCGGCTATGGCTACACCTTC. Translation gives CASSQEGDIGYGYTF.

This sequence joins TRBV6-1 and TRBJ2-7, with D unresolved. The CDR3 has 14 amino acids. Germline loops: CDR1 MNHNS, CDR2 SASEGT. V was clipped by 1 base and J by 2 bases, with 9 bases between them. DNA for the CDR3: TGTGCCAGCAGTGAAGGAGGATTTCCCTACGAGCAGTACTTC. It encodes CASSEGGFPYEQYF.

The chain combines TRBV13 with TRBJ1-6; D uncertain. V was shortened by 6 bases and J by 10 bases, with 10 bases between the two germline ends. The germline CDR1 and CDR2 sequences are PRHDT and FYEKMQ (reference sequence). The CDR3 runs 12 residues. The CDR3 spells CASRLEASPLHF. The CDR3 nucleotides read TGTGCCAGCAGGCTAGAAGCCTCACCCCTCCACTTT.

This clone showed up just a few times. J is TRBJ1-2 and V is TRBV4-1, with D possibly TRBD1 on 5 matching bases. Trimming cost V 1 base and J 8 bases, with 11 bases left between them. The CDR3 contains 13 residues. CDR1 is MGHRA and CDR2 is YSYEKL in the germline V gene. The CDR3, as DNA: TGCGCCAGCAGCCAAGCTGGGGACGGCGGCTACACCTTC. Translation: CASSQAGDGGYTF.

J is TRBJ2-1 and V is TRBV6-4, with no clear D. CDR1 MRHNA and CDR2 SNTAGT come from the germline V gene. Trimming removed 5 bases from V and 0 bases from J, with 11 bases in between. This CDR3 is built from 15 residues. The chain's CDR3 is CASSSDPSSYNEQFF. CDR3 nucleotide sequence: TGTGCCAGCAGTTCAGACCCGAGCTCCTACAATGAGCAGTTCTTC.

The chain couples TRBV28 to TRBJ1-1, with D perhaps TRBD1 (6 bases). Germline V gene lookup returns CDR1 MDHEN and CDR2 SYDVKM. There are 13 residues in the CDR3. V gave up 11 bases and J gave up 2 bases, with 15 bases separating them. Here the CDR3 reads CAGTGYGNTEAFF. For the CDR3, the DNA is TGTGCCGGCACAGGGTATGGAAACACTGAAGCTTTCTTT. Full variable domain (outside the CDR3, taken from reference TRBV28 and TRBJ1-1): DVKVTQSSRYLVKRTGEKVFLECVQDMDHENMFWYRQDPGLGLRLIYFSYDVKMKEKGDIPEGYSVSREKKERFSLILESASTNQTSMYLCAGTGYGNTEAFFGQGTRLTVV.

The chain recombines TRBV30 with TRBJ1-3; tentative D call: TRBD1 (5 bases). The ends were cut back, 5 bases at V and 1 base at J, with 12 bases in the middle. Germline CDR1 is GTSNPN and CDR2 is SVGIG (reference sequence). The CDR3 contains 14 residues. The CDR3 DNA sequence: TGTGCCTGGGCCCTGGGGCAGTCTGGAAACACCATATATTTT. Translation gives CAWALGQSGNTIYF.

The chain uses TRBV20-1 and TRBJ1-2; unclear D gene. V lost 1 base and J 4 bases, leaving 4 bases between the germline ends. Germline-derived CDR1 and CDR2 are DFQATT and SNEGSKA (reference sequence). The CDR3 has 11 amino acids. The CDR3 sequence is CSARGSYGYTF. CDR3 DNA sequence: TGCAGTGCTAGAGGCAGCTATGGCTACACCTTC.

In DNA form, the CDR3 reads TGTGCCAGCAGAACGGACAGGGTTGGCGAGCAGTACTTC. Its protein product is CASRTDRVGEQYF. The chain has TRBV6-5 and TRBJ2-7; 8 positions agree with TRBD1. The CDR3 sequence is 13 residues long. Germline CDR1 reads MNHEY; CDR2 reads SVGAGI. V was clipped by 6 bases and J by 6 bases; unmatched bases: 7.

The chain combines TRBV6-5 with TRBJ1-1; D may be TRBD1 (6 bases). With 3 bases removed from V and 0 bases from J, the gap between germline ends came to 8 bases. The CDR3 runs to 14 residues. Germline V gives CDR1 MNHEY, CDR2 SVGAGI. In DNA, the CDR3 is TGTGCCAGCAGTTATGGACAGCTGAACACTGAAGCTTTCTTT. It is translated as CASSYGQLNTEAFF.

This chain connects TRBV7-9 to TRBJ1-1, with 7 positions matching TRBD1. Germline assignment: CDR1 SEHNR and CDR2 FQNEAQ (reference sequence). The CDR3 is made up of 13 amino acids. After removal of 5 bases from V and 7 bases from J, the junction contained 7 bases not matched to a gene. The CDR3, as DNA: TGTGCCAGCAGCCCCGGGACAGACAGTGAAGCTTTCTTT. Protein product: CASSPGTDSEAFF.

The rearrangement joins TRBV9 to TRBJ2-7; 10 bases match TRBD1. The CDR3 loop spans 15 amino acids. Germline V lookup: CDR1 SGDLS, CDR2 YYNGEE. V trimming: 0 bases; J trimming: 4 bases; junction bases outside the gene matches: 4. Here the CDR3 DNA reads TGTGCCAGCAGCGTAGGGGGACAGGGGTCTTACGAGCAGTACTTC. Its translation: CASSVGGQGSYEQYF.